A single sample is the source of the 11 T cell receptor beta chains below, sequenced in a study of shared clonotypes between healthy human individuals. Profiling relied on immunoSEQ multiplex PCR, and the TCRdb table lists in-frame clones only, not all of them. Altogether about 2.4 million clones are present, more than 85% being singletons, with the ten largest covering about 0.38%. The sample consisted of naive CD4+ T cells from PBMCs. Specified subset: CD45RA+ positively selected. These TCRs come from a man younger than 35 in good health. Some clones in this sample may be carry-over from other donors' samples.

The CDR3 loop reads CASSGGTGLSYTF. As DNA, the CDR3 is TGTGCCAGCAGCGGTGGGACAGGTCTAAGCTACACCTTC. V is TRBV2 and J is TRBJ1-2, with TRBD1 identical over 8 bases. Trimming removed 6 bases from V and 9 bases from J; junction bases left unmatched: 9. This CDR3 has 13 amino acids. Germline V gene sequence: CDR1 SNHLY, CDR2 FYNNEI.

The V gene is TRBV19, the J gene TRBJ2-6; D perhaps matches TRBD2 (6 bases). From germline, CDR1 is LNHDA and CDR2 SQIVND (reference sequence). The CDR3 spans 18 residues. The V and J ends lost 7 bases and 4 bases respectively, with 23 bases between them. As DNA, the CDR3 is TGTGCCAGTATGCCACCTGCGGGACGGCCTATGGGGGCCAACGTCCTGACTTTC. This sequence encodes CASMPPAGRPMGANVLTF.

The chain employs TRBV7-3 and TRBJ1-2, with TRBD1 as a possible D gene (6 bases). The germline V and J ends were trimmed by 5 bases and 4 bases, with 11 bases remaining between them. The germline gives CDR1 SGHTA, CDR2 FQGTGA. This CDR3 has 13 amino acids. The CDR3 region has the DNA TGTGCCAGCAGCCCCGCAGGGGTCTATGGCTACACCTTC. Translation: CASSPAGVYGYTF.

The chain links TRBV19 to TRBJ1-4; D is unclear. The CDR3 consists of 11 residues. Germline V CDR1 and CDR2: LNHDA, SQIVND (reference sequence). V lost 7 bases and J 8 bases, leaving 8 bases between the germline ends. The CDR3 region has the DNA TGTGCCAGTACTCCGGGGGAAAAACTGTTTTTT. This gives the protein CASTPGEKLFF.

The rearrangement uses TRBV27 and TRBJ1-6; 8 bases match TRBD1. This CDR3 comprises 19 residues. From germline, CDR1 is MNHEY and CDR2 SMNVEV (reference sequence). The ends lost 3 bases at V and 8 bases at J; junction bases unmatched: 18. The CDR3 region has the DNA TGTGCCAGCAGTTTCAGAACCCGGGACAGGTTAGGTACTGATTCACCCCTCCACTTT. Translated, it gives CASSFRTRDRLGTDSPLHF.

This clone was observed a single time. This rearrangement joins TRBV5-1 to TRBJ2-7; 9 nucleotides align to TRBD1. Germline loops: CDR1 SGHRS, CDR2 YFSETQ. The CDR3 is made up of 16 amino acids. Trimming at V came to 0 bases and at J to 4 bases, leaving 8 bases not matched to a gene. The CDR3 nucleotides read TGCGCCAGCAGCTTGGTAATGGGGGACAGGGTTTACGAGCAGTACTTC. As protein: CASSLVMGDRVYEQYF.

The chain recombines TRBV2 with TRBJ1-5; maybe TRBD1 (6 bases). CDR3 length: 12 amino acids. Germline V gene data show CDR1 as SNHLY and CDR2 as FYNNEI. V was pared by 7 bases and J by 6 bases, with 10 bases between. The CDR3 spells CASKSGVQPQHF. CDR3 DNA: TGTGCCAGCAAATCAGGGGTTCAGCCCCAGCATTTT.

This chain joins TRBV5-1 and TRBJ2-2; D tentatively fits TRBD1 or TRBD2 (5 bases each). In germline, CDR1 is SGHRS, CDR2 YFSETQ. CDR3 size: 15 residues. Trimming removed 2 bases from V and 8 bases from J, with 16 bases in between. DNA of the CDR3: TGCGCCAGCAGCTTAGGGACCGCAACCTCGGGGGAGCTGTTTTTT. Translated: CASSLGTATSGELFF.

The chain is built from TRBV6-4 and TRBJ2-1; weak D call: TRBD2 (5 bases). CDR3 length: 15 amino acids. Trimming removed 5 bases at V and 1 base at J, with 12 bases between. The germline V gene has CDR1 MRHNA and CDR2 SNTAGT. CDR3 DNA sequence: TGTGCCAGCAGTCCGAACCCGGGGTCCTACAATGAGCAGTTCTTC. This gives the protein CASSPNPGSYNEQFF.

V and J are TRBV28 and TRBJ2-3; the D gene is possibly TRBD2 (6 bases). This CDR3 has 15 residues. Trimming stripped 7 bases from V and 4 bases from J, with 18 bases between. Germline CDR1 is MDHEN and CDR2 is SYDVKM. The CDR3 spells CASNVWRGRADTQYF. CDR3 DNA sequence: TGTGCCAGCAACGTGTGGCGGGGAAGAGCAGATACGCAGTATTTT.

The chain employs TRBV7-2 and TRBJ2-3; no reliable D call. The CDR3 contains 18 residues. V lost 2 bases and J lost 2, with 20 bases in between. Germline values: CDR1 SGHTA, CDR2 FQGNSA. CDR3 nucleotides: TGTGCCAGCAGCTTAACCCTAATCCCGTCCAGAAACACAGATACGCAGTATTTT. It encodes CASSLTLIPSRNTDTQYF.